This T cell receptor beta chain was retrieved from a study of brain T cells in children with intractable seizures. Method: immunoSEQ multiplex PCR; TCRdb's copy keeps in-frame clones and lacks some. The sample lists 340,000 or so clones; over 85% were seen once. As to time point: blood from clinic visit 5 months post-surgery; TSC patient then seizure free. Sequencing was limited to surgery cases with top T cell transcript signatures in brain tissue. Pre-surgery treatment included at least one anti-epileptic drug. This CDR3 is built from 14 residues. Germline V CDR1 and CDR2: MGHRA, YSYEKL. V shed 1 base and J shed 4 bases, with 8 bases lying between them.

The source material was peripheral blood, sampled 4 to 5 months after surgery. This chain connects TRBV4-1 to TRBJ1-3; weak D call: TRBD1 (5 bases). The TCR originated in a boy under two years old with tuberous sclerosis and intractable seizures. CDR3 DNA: TGCGCCAGCAGCCAAGCACAGGAGGGAAACACCATATATTTT. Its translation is CASSQAQEGNTIYF.